Below, one T cell receptor beta chain is given with its context. The authors distributed each subset's genomic DNA evenly over several immunoSEQ plates. The table came from immunoSEQ multiplex PCR; TCRdb's copy has only in-frame clones and leaves some out. This sample has about 2.4 million clones, with over 85% found just once. This entry comes from a study of shared clonotypes between healthy human individuals. Germline CDR1 MGHRA, CDR2 YSYEKL. V dropped 1 base and J dropped 6; count of bases not matched to a gene: 5. The CDR3 covers 15 residues. CD4+ cells yielded CD45RA+ naive and CD45RA-negative memory subsets.

The origin of this receptor is a man aged 18 to 35 in good health. Some clones in this sample may be carry-over from other donors' samples. V is TRBV4-1 and J is TRBJ2-7; TRBD2 matches 11 bases. The sample was naive CD4+ T cells from PBMCs. As to subset: CD45RA+ positively selected. CDR3 DNA sequence: TGCGCCAGCAGCCAAGGCGGGGGACTAGCGGTCGAGCAGTACTTC. The encoded protein is CASSQGGGLAVEQYF.